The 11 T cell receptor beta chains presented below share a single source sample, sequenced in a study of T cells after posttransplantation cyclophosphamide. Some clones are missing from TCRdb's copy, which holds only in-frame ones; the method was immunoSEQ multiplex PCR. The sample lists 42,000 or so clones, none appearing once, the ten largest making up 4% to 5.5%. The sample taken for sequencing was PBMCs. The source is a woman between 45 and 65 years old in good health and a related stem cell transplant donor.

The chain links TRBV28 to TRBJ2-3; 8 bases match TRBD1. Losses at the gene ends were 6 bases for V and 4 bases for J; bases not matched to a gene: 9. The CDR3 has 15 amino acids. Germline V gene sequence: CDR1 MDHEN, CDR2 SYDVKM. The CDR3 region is CASSYSDRAADTQYF. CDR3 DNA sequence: TGTGCCAGCAGCTACTCGGACAGGGCGGCAGATACGCAGTATTTT.

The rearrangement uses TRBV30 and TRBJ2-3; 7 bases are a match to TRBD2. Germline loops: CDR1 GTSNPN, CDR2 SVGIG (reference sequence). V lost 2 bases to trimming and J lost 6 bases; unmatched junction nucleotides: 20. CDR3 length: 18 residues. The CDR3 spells CAWSTPFLWGGETDTQYF. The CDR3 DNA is TGTGCCTGGAGTACTCCCTTTTTGTGGGGGGGTGAGACCGATACGCAGTATTTT.

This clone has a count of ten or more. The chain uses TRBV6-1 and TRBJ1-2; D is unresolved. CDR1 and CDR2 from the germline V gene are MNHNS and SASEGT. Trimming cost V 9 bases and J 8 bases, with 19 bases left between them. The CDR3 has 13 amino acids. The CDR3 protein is CASQEESGQGYTF. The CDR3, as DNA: TGTGCCAGTCAGGAGGAGTCCGGTCAGGGCTACACCTTC.

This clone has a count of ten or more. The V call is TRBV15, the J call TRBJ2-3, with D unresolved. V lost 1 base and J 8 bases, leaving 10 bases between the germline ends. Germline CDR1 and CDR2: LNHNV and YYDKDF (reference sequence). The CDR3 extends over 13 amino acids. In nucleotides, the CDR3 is TGTGCCACCAGCAGAGTTCCCTCAGGTACGCAGTATTTT. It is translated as CATSRVPSGTQYF.

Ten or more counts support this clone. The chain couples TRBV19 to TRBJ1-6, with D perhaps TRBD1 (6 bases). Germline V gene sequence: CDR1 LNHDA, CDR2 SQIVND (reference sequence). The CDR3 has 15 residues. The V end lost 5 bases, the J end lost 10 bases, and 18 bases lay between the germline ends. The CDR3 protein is CASSLTQGSGSPLHF. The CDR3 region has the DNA TGTGCCAGTAGTCTAACACAGGGATCTGGATCACCCCTCCACTTT.

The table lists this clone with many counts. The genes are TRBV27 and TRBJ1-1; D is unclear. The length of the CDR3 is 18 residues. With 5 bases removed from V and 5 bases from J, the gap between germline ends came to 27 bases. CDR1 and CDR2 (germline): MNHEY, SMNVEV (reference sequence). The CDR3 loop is CASSPRNPLDGLGTEAFF. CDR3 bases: TGTGCCAGCAGTCCGCGAAATCCCCTCGATGGGCTGGGTACTGAAGCTTTCTTT.

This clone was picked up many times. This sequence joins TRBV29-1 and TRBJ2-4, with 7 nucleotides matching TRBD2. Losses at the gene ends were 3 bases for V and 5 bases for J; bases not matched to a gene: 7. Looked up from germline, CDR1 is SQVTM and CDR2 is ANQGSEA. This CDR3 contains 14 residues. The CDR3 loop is CSVEGGKAENIQYF. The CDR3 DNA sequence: TGCAGCGTTGAGGGGGGGAAGGCCGAAAACATTCAGTACTTC.

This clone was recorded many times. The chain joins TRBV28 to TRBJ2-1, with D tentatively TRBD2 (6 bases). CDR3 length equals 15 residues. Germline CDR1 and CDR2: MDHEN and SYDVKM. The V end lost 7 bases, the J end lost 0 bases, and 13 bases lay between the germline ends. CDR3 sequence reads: CASNQLLASYNEQFF. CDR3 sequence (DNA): TGTGCCAGCAACCAGTTACTAGCCTCCTACAATGAGCAGTTCTTC.

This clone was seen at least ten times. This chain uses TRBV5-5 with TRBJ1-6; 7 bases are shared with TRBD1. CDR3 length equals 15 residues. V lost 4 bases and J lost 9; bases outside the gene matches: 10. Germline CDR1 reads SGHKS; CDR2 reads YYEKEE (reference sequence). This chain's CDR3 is CASSQPPGGSSPLHF. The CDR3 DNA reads TGTGCCAGCAGCCAGCCACCAGGGGGGAGTTCACCCCTCCACTTT. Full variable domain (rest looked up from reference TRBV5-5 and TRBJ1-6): DAGVTQSPTHLIKTRGQQVTLRCSPISGHKSVSWYQQVLGQGPQFIFQYYEKEERGRGNFPDRFSARQFPNYSSELNVNALLLGDSALYLCASSQPPGGSSPLHFGNGTRLTVT.

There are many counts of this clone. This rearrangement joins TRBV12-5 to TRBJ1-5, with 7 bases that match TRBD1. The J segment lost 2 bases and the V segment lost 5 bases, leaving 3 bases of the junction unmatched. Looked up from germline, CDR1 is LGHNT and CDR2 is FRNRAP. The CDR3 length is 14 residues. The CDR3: CASGPGQGNQPQHF. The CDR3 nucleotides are TGTGCTAGTGGTCCAGGACAGGGCAATCAGCCCCAGCATTTT.

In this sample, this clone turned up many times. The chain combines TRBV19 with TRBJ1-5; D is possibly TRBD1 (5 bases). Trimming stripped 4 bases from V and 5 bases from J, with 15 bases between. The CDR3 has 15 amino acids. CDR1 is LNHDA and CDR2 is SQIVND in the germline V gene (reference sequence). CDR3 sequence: CASSTARRGDQPQHF. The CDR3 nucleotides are TGTGCCAGTAGTACCGCTAGGAGGGGTGATCAGCCCCAGCATTTT. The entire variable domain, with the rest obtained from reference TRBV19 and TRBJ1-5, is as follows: DGGITQSPKYLFRKEGQNVTLSCEQNLNHDAMYWYRQDPGQGLRLIYYSQIVNDFQKGDIAEGYSVSREKKESFPLTVTSAQKNPTAFYLCASSTARRGDQPQHFGDGTRLSIL.